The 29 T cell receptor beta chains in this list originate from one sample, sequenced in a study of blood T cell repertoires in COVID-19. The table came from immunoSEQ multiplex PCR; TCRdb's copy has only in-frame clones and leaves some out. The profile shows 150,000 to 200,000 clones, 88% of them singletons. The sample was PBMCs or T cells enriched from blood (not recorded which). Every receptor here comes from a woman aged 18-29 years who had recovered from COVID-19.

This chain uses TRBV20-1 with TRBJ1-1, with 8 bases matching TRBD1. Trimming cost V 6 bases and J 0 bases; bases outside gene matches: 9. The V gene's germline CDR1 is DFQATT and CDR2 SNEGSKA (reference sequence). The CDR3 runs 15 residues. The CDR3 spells CSASELGQVNTEAFF. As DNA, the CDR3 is TGCAGTGCCAGTGAATTGGGACAGGTGAACACTGAAGCTTTCTTT.

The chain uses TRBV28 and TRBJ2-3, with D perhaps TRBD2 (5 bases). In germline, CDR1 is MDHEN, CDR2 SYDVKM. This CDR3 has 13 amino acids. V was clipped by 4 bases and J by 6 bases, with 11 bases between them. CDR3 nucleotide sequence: TGTGCCAGCAGTTCCCGGAGGTCCGATACGCAGTATTTT. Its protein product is CASSSRRSDTQYF.

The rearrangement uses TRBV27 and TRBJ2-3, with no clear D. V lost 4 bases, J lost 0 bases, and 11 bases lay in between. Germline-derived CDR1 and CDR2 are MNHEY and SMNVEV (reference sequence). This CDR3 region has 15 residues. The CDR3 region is CASSSLLRSTDTQYF. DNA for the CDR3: TGTGCCAGCAGTTCCTTACTCCGTAGCACAGATACGCAGTATTTT.

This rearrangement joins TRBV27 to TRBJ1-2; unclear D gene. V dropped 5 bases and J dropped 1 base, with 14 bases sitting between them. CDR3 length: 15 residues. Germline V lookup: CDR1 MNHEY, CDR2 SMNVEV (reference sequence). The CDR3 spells CASSLVGRGNYGYTF. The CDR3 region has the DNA TGTGCCAGCAGTCTAGTAGGACGGGGTAACTATGGCTACACCTTC.

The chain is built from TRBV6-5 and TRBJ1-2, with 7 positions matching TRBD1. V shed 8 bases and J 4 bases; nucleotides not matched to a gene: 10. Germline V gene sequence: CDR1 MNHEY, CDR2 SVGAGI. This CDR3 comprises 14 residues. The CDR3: CASGWRQGPYGYTF. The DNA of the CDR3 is TGTGCCAGCGGATGGCGACAGGGACCCTATGGCTACACCTTC.

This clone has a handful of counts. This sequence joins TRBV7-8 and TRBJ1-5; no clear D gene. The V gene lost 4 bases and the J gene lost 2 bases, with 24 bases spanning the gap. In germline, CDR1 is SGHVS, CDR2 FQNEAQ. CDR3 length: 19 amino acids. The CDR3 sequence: CASSSLGVGAPNRNQPQHF. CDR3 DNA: TGTGCCAGCAGCTCTCTCGGGGTGGGAGCACCCAACCGCAATCAGCCCCAGCATTTT.

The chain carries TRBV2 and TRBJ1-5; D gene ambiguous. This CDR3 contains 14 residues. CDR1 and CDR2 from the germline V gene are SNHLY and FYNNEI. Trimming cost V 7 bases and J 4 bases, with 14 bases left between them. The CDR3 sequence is CASTPGSGNQPQHF. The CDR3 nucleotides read TGTGCCAGCACCCCTGGCTCCGGGAATCAGCCCCAGCATTTT.

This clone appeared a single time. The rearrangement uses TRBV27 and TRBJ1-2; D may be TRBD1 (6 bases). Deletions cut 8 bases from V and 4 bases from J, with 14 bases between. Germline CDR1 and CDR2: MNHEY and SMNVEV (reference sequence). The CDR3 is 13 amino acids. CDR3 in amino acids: CASRRTDLYGYTF. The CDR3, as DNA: TGTGCCAGCCGTAGGACAGATCTCTATGGCTACACCTTC.

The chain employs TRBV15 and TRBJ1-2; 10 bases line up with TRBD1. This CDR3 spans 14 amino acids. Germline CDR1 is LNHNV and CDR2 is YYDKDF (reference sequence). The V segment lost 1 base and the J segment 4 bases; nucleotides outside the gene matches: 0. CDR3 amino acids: CATSRGDRGYGYTF. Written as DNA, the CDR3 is TGTGCCACCAGCAGAGGGGACAGGGGCTATGGCTACACCTTC.

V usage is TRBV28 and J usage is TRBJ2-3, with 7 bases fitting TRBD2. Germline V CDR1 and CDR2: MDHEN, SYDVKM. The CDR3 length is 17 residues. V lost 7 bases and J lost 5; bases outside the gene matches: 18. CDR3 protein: CASMGSEAGDVGDTQYF. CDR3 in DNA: TGTGCCAGCATGGGATCGGAGGCGGGGGATGTGGGAGATACGCAGTATTTT. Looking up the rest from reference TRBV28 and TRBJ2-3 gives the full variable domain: DVKVTQSSRYLVKRTGEKVFLECVQDMDHENMFWYRQDPGLGLRLIYFSYDVKMKEKGDIPEGYSVSREKKERFSLILESASTNQTSMYLCASMGSEAGDVGDTQYFGPGTRLTVL.

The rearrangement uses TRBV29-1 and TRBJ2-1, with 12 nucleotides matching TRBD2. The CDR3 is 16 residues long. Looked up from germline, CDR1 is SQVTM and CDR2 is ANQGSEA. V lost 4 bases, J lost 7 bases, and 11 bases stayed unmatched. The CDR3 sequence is CSVVGSTSGSRNEQFF. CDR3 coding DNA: TGCAGCGTTGTGGGTTCGACTAGCGGGAGTCGGAATGAGCAGTTCTTC.

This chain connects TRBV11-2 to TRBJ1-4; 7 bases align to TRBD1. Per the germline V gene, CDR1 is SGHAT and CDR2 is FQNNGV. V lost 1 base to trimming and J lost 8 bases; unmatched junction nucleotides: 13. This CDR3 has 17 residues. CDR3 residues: CASSLVTGSRFDEKLFF. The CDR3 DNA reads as TGTGCCAGCAGCTTAGTGACAGGGAGTCGTTTTGACGAAAAACTGTTTTTT.

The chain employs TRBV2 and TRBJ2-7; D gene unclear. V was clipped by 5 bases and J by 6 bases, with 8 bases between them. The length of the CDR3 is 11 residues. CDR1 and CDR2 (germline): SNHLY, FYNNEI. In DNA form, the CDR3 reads TGTGCCAGCAGTCCTACTGGCGAGCAGTACTTC. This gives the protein CASSPTGEQYF.

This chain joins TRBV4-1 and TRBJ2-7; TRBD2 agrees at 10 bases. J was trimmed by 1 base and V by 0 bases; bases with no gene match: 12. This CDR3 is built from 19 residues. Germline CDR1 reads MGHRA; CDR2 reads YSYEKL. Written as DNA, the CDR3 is TGCGCCAGCAGCCAAGAGCCTAGCGGGAGAAGCAGTCATTCCTACGAGCAGTACTTC. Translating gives CASSQEPSGRSSHSYEQYF.

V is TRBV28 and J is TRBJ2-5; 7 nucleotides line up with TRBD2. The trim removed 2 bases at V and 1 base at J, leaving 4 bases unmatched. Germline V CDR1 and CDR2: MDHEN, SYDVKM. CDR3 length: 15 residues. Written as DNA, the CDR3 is TGTGCCAGCAGTTTAGCGGGGGACTTCCAAGAGACCCAGTACTTC. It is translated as CASSLAGDFQETQYF. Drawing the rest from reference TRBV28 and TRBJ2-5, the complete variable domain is DVKVTQSSRYLVKRTGEKVFLECVQDMDHENMFWYRQDPGLGLRLIYFSYDVKMKEKGDIPEGYSVSREKKERFSLILESASTNQTSMYLCASSLAGDFQETQYFGPGTRLLVL.

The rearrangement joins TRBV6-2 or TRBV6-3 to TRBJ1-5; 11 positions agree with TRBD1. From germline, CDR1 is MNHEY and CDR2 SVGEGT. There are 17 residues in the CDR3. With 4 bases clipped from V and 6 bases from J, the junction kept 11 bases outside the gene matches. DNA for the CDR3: TGTGCCAGCAGTTTTAACCTCGGACAGGGGGCATCTCAGCCCCAGCATTTT. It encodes CASSFNLGQGASQPQHF.

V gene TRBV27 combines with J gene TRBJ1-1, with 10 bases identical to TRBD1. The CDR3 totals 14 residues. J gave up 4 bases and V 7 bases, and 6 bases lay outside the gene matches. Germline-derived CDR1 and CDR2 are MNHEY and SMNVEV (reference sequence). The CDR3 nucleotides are TGTGCCAGCACGTCCGGGACAGGGGTCACTGAAGCTTTCTTT. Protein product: CASTSGTGVTEAFF.

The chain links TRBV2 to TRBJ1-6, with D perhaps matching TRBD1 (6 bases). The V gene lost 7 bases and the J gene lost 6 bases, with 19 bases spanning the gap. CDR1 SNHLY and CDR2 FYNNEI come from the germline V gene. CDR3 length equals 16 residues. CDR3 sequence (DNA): TGTGCCAGCACCGATGGGGGGGGCGCAGGTAATTCACCCCTCCACTTT. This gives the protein CASTDGGGAGNSPLHF. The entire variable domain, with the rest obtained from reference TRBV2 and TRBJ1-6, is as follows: EPEVTQTPSHQVTQMGQEVILRCVPISNHLYFYWYRQILGQKVEFLVSFYNNEISEKSEIFDDQFSVERPDGSNFTLKIRSTKLEDSAMYFCASTDGGGAGNSPLHFGNGTRLTVT.

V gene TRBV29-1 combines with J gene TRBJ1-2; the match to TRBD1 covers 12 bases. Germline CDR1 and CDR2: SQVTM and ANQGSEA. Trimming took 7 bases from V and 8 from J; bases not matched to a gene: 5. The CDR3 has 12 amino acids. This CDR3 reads CSAVGQGAGYTF. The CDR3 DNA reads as TGCAGCGCTGTGGGACAGGGGGCAGGCTACACCTTC.

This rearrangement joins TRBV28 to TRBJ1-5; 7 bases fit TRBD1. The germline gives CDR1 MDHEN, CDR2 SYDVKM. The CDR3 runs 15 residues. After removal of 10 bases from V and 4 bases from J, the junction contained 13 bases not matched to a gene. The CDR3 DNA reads TGTGCCATCCGACAGGGAGGAATTCGGAATCAGCCCCAGCATTTT. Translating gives CAIRQGGIRNQPQHF.

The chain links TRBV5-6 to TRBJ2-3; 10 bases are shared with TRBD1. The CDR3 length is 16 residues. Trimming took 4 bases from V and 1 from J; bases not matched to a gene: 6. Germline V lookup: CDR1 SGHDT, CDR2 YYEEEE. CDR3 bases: TGTGCCAGCAGCCCCACCGGGACAGGGGGCACAGATACGCAGTATTTT. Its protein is CASSPTGTGGTDTQYF. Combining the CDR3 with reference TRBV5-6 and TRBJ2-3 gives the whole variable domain DAGVTQSPTHLIKTRGQQVTLRCSPKSGHDTVSWYQQALGQGPQFIFQYYEEEERQRGNFPDRFSGHQFPNYSSELNVNALLLGDSALYLCASSPTGTGGTDTQYFGPGTRLTVL.

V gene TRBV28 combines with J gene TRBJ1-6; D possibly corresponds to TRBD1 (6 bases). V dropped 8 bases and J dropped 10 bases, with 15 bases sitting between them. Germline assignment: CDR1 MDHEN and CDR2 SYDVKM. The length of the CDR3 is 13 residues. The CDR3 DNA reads TGTGCCAGCGAGGGGGGGATTGACTCACCCCTCCACTTT. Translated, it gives CASEGGIDSPLHF.

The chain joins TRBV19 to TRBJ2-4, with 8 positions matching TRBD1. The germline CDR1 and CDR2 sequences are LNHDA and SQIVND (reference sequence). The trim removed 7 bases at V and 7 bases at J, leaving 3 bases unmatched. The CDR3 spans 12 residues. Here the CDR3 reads CASNQGANIQYF. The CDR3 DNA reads TGTGCCAGTAACCAGGGGGCGAACATTCAGTACTTC.

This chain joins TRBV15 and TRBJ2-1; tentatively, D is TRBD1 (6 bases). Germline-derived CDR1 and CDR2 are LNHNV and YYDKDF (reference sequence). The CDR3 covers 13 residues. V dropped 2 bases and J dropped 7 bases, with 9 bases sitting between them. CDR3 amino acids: CATSRTTGNEQFF. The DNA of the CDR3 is TGTGCCACCAGCAGAACAACAGGGAATGAGCAGTTCTTC.

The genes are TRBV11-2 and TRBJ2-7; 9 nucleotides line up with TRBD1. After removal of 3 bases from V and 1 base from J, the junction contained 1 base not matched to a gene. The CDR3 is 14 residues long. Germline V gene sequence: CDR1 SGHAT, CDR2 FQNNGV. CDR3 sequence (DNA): TGTGCCAGCAGCTTTGGGACAGGGTCCTACGAGCAGTACTTC. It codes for CASSFGTGSYEQYF. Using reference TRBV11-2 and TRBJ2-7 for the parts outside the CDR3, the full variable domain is EAGVAQSPRYKIIEKRQSVAFWCNPISGHATLYWYQQILGQGPKLLIQFQNNGVVDDSQLPKDRFSAERLKGVDSTLKIQPAKLEDSAVYLCASSFGTGSYEQYFGPGTRLTVT.

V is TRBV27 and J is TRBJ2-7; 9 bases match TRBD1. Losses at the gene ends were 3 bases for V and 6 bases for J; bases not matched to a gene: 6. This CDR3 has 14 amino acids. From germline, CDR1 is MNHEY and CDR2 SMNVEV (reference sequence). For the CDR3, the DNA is TGTGCCAGCAGTTTGGGACAGGGTGGGAGCGAGCAGTACTTC. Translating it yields CASSLGQGGSEQYF.

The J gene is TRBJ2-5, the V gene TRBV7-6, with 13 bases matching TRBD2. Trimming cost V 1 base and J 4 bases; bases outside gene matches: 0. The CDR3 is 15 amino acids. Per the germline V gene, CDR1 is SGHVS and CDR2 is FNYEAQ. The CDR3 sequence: CASSLGTSGGETQYF. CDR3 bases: TGTGCCAGCAGCTTAGGGACTAGCGGGGGAGAGACCCAGTACTTC.

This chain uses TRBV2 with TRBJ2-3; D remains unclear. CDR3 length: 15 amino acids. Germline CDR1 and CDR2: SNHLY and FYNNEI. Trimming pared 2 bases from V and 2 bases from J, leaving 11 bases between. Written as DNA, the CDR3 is TGTGCCAGCAGTGAACGTTTCTCCTTCACAGATACGCAGTATTTT. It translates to CASSERFSFTDTQYF.

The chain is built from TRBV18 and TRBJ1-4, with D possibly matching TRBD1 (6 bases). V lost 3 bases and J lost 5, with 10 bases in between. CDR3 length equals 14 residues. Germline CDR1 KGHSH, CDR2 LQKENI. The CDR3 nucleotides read TGTGCCAGCTCACCGGACAGACTAAATGAAAAACTGTTTTTT. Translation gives CASSPDRLNEKLFF.